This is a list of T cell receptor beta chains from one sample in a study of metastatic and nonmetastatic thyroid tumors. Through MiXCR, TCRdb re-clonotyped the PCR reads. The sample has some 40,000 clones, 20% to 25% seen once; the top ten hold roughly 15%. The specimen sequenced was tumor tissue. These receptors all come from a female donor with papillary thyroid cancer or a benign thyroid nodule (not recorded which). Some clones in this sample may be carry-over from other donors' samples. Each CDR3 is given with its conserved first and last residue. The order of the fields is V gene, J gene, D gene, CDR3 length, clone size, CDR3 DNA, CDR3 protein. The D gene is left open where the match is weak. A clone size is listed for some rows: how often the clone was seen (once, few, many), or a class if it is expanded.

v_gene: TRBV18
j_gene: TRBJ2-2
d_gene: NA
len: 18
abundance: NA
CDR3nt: TGTGCCAGCTCACTCACGCCCCAGTGGTCTTTTGACACCGGGGAGCTGTTTTTT
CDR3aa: CASSLTPQWSFDTGELFF

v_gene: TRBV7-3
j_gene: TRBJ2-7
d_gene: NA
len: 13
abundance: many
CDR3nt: TGTGCCAGCAGCTTAAACAGTCGCTACGAGCAGTACTTC
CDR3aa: CASSLNSRYEQYF

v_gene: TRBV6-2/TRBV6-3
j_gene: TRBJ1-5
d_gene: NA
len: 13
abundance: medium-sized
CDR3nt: TGTGCCAGCAGTTACGTAGACAATCAGCCCCAGCATTTT
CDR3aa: CASSYVDNQPQHF

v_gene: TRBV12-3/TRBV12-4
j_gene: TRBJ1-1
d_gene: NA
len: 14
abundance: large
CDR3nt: TGTGCCAGCAGTTTGACAGAGGGAAAGACTGAAGCTTTCTTT
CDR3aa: CASSLTEGKTEAFF

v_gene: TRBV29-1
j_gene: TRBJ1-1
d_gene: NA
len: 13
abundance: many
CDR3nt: TGCAGCGTGTTAAACAGACAGGCGGGTGAAGCTTTCTTT
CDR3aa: CSVLNRQAGEAFF

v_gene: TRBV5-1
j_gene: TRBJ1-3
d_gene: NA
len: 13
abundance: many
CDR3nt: TGCGCCAGCAGCTTGGAGGCCGGAAACACCATATATTTT
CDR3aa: CASSLEAGNTIYF

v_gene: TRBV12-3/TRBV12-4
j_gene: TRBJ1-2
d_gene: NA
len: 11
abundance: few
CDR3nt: TGTGCCAGCAGTTCCCGCCATGGCTACACCTTC
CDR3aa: CASSSRHGYTF

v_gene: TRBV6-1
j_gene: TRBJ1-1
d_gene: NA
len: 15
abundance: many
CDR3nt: TGTGCCAGCAGCCCGGGCGACAGAGGAGCCACTGAAGCTTTCTTT
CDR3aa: CASSPGDRGATEAFF

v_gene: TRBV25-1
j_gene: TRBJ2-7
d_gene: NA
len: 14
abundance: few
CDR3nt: TGTGCCAGCAGTGAATCAGGGAGTTCGAGCGAGCAGTACTTC
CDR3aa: CASSESGSSSEQYF

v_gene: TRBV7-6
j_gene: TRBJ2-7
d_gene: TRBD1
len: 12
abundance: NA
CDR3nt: TGTGCCAGCAGCACCACAGGGGCCGAGCAGTACTTC
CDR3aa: CASSTTGAEQYF

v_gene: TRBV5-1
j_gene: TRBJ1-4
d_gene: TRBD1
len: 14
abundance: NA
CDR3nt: TGCGCCAGCAGCTTGGGTGACAGGGGAGGAAAACTGTTTTTT
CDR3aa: CASSLGDRGGKLFF

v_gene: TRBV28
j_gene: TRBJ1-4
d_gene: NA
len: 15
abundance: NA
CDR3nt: TGTGCCAGCAGTTTATGGTCAGGGTCTAATGAAAAACTGTTTTTT
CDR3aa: CASSLWSGSNEKLFF

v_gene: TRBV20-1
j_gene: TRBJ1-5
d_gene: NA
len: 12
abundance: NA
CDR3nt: TGCAGTGCTAGCGAGGGGGATCAGCCCCAGCATTTT
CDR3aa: CSASEGDQPQHF

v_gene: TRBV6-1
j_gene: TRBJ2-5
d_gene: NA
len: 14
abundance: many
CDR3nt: TGTGCCAGCAGTCCCTCCTCTCGAGGGGAGACCCAGTACTTC
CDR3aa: CASSPSSRGETQYF

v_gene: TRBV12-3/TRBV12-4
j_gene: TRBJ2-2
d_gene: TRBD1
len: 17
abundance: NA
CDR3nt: TGTGCCAGCAGTCTAGTAATTGGACAGGTTAGGGCCGGGGAGCTGTTTTTT
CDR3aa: CASSLVIGQVRAGELFF

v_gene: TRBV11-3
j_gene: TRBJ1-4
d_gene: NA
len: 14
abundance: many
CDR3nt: TGTGCCAGCAGCTTAGTCTGGGCAGGGGAAAAACTGTTTTTT
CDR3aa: CASSLVWAGEKLFF

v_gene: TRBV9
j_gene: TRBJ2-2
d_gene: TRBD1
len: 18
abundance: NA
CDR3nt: TGTGCCAGCAGCGTATCCCTAATCGGGACAGGGGTCACCGGGGAGCTGTTTTTT
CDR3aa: CASSVSLIGTGVTGELFF

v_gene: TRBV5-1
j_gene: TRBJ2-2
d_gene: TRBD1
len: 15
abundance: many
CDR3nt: TGCGCCAGCAGCCTGGGACAGATGAACACCGGGGAGCTGTTTTTT
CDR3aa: CASSLGQMNTGELFF

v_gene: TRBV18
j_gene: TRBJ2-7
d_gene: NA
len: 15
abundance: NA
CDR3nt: TGTGCCAGCTCTCCGGGTGGGTGGACTGGATACGAGCAGTACTTC
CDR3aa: CASSPGGWTGYEQYF

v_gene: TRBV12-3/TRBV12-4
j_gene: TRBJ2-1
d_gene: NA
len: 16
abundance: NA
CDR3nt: TGTGCCAGCTGTGGGGGCGGGGCCGGTTCCTACAATGATCAGTTCTTC
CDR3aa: CASCGGGAGSYNDQFF

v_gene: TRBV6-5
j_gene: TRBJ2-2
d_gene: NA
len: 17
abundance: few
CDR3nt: TGTGCCAGCAGTTACGGGATTACAGGGAGGAACACCGGGGAGCTGTTTTTT
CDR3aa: CASSYGITGRNTGELFF

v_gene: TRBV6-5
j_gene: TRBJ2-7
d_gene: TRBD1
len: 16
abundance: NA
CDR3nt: TGTGCTAGCAGTTACCTCGGGACAGTAATCTCCTACGAGCAGTACTTC
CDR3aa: CASSYLGTVISYEQYF

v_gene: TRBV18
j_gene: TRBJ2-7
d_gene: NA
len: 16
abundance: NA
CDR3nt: TGTGCCAGCTCACCTTACGCGGGACTCTCCTCCTACGAGCAGTACTTC
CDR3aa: CASSPYAGLSSYEQYF

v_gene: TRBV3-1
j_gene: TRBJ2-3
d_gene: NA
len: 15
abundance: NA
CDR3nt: TGTGCCAGCAGCCACGCGGAACCTAGCACAGATACGCAGTATTTT
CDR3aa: CASSHAEPSTDTQYF

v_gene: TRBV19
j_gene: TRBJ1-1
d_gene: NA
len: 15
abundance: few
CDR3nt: TGTGCCAGTAGTATAGATCGCCGGACGAACACTGAAGCTTTCTTT
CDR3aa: CASSIDRRTNTEAFF

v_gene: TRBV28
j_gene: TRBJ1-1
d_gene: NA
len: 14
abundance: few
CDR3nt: TGTGCCAGCAGGATAGCCGGTTTGAACACTGAAGCTTTCTTT
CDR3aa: CASRIAGLNTEAFF

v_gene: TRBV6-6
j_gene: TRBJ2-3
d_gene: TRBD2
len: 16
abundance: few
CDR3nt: TGTGCCAGCAGTTACTCACTAGCGGGAGGTACAGATACGCAGTATTTT
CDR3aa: CASSYSLAGGTDTQYF

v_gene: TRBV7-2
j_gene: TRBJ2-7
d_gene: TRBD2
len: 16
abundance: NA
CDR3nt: TGTGCCAGCAGCTTATCCGCTAGCGGGGGGGCCTACGAGCAGTACTTC
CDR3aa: CASSLSASGGAYEQYF

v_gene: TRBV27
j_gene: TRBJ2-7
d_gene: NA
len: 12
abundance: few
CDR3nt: TGTGCCAGCAGTTCTAGAGGGGGTGAGCAGTACTTC
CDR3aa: CASSSRGGEQYF

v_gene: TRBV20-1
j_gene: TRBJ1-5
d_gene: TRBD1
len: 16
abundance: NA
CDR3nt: TGCAGTGCGGAGGGACAGGGGCCCCGCAGCAATCAGCCCCAGCATTTT
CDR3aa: CSAEGQGPRSNQPQHF

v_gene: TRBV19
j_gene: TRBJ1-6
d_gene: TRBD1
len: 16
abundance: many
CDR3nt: TGTGCCAGTAGTGAACGGGACAGGGGATTAAATTCACCCCTCCACTTT
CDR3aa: CASSERDRGLNSPLHF

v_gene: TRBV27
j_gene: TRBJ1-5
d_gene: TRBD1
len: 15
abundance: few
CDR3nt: TGTGCCAGCAGTATTAGTCAAGGGGGCGGGGCGCCACAGCATTTT
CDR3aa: CASSISQGGGAPQHF

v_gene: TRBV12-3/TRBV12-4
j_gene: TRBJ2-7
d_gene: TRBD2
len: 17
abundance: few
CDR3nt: TGTGCCAGCAGTGGACTAGCGGGACGAAATAGCTCCTACGAGCAGTACTTC
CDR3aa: CASSGLAGRNSSYEQYF

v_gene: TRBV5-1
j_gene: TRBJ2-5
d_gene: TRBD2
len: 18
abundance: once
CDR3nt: TGCGCCAGCAGCTTGGGCGATGTCCAAGCGGGAGACCAAGAGACCCAGTACTTC
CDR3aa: CASSLGDVQAGDQETQYF

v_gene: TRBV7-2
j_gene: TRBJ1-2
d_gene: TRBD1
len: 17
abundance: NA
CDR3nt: TGTGCCAGCAGCCTATCGACCGGGACAGGGGGCGGCTATGGCTACACCTTC
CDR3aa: CASSLSTGTGGGYGYTF

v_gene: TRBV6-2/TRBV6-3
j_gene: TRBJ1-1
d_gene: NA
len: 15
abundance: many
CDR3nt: TGTGCCAGCAGATACAGGGTATTTCAGACCACTGAAGCTTTCTTT
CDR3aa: CASRYRVFQTTEAFF

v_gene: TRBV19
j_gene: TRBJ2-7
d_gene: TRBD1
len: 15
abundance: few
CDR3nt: TGTGCCAGTAGTACCAGGGGACAGCAAAACTACGAGCAGTACTTC
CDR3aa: CASSTRGQQNYEQYF

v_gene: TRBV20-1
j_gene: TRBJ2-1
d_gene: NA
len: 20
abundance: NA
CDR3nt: TGCAGTGCTCTTCCAATACCGGGAGAACAGACACCGAGCTCCTACAATGAGCAGTTCTTC
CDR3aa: CSALPIPGEQTPSSYNEQFF

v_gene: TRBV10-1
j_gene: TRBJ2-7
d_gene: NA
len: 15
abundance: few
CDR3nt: TGCGCCAGCAGTAAGGGACGTTTTTTTCCCTACGAGCAGTACTTC
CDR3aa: CASSKGRFFPYEQYF

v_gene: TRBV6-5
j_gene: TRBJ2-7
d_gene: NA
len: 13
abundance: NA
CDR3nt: TGTGCCAGCAGTTACAGGGGGTCCTACGAGCAGTACTTC
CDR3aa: CASSYRGSYEQYF

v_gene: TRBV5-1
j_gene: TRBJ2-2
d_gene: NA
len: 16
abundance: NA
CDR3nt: TGCGCCAGCAGCCCCGGCCTTCGGGAAGGGGACGGGGAGCTGTTTTTT
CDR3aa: CASSPGLREGDGELFF

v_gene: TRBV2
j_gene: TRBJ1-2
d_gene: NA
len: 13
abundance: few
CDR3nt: TGTGCCAGCATGGCTGGGACGTCGAATGGCTACACCTTC
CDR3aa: CASMAGTSNGYTF

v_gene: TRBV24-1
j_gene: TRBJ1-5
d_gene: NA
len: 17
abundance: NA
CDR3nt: TGTGCCACCAGTGATCCCACTCACAGGGTCGGCAATCATCCCCAGCATTTT
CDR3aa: CATSDPTHRVGNHPQHF

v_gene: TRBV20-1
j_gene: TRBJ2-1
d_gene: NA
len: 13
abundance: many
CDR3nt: TGCAGTGCTAGAGATAGCACAGCCAATGAGCAGTTCTTC
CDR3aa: CSARDSTANEQFF

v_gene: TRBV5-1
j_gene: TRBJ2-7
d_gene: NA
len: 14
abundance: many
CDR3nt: TGCGCCAGCAGCTTGGCCTCGGGTCCCTACGAGCAGTACTTC
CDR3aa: CASSLASGPYEQYF

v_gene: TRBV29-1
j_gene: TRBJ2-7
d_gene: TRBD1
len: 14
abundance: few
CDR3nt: TGCAGCGCGACAGGGATCGAGAGCTCCTACGAGCAGTACTTC
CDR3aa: CSATGIESSYEQYF

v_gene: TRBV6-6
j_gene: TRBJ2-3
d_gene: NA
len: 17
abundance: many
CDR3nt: TGTGCCAGCAGCTCACGAGGGGGGCAAGTAGGCACAGATACGCAGTATTTT
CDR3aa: CASSSRGGQVGTDTQYF

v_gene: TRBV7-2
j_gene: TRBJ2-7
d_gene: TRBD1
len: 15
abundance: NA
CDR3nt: TGTGCCAGCAGCAAAACAGCCGGACAGGGCAACGAGCAGTACTTC
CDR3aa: CASSKTAGQGNEQYF

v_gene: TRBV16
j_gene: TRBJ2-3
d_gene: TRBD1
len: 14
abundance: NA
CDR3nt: TGTGCCAGCATCGACAGGGTCTGGACAGATACGCAGTATTTT
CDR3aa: CASIDRVWTDTQYF

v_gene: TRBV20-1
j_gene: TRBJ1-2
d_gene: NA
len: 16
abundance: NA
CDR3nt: TGCAGTGCTAGTCCGACAGGAAGAGGAACCCTCTATGGCTACACCTTC
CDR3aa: CSASPTGRGTLYGYTF

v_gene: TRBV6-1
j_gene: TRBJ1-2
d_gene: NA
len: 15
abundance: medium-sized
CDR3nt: TGTGCCAGCACTAAGGTCGGGGGAGGTTACTATGGCTACACCTTC
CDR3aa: CASTKVGGGYYGYTF

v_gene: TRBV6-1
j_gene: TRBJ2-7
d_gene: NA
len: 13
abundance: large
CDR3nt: TGTGCCAGCATCCAAAGGACCCCCTACGAGCAGTACTTC
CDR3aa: CASIQRTPYEQYF

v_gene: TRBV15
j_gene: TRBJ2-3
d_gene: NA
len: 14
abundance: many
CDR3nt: TGTGCCACCAGCAGAGAGGTGGGGGTAGATACGCAGTATTTT
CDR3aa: CATSREVGVDTQYF

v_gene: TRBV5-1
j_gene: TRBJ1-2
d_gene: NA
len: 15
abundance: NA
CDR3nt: TGCGCCAGCAGCTTTGTTGCAGGGTCCAACTATGGCTACACCTTC
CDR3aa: CASSFVAGSNYGYTF

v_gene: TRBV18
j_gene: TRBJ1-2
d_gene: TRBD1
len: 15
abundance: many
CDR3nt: TGTGCCAGCTCACCAATGGGACAGAAGGGCTATGGCTACACCTTC
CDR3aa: CASSPMGQKGYGYTF

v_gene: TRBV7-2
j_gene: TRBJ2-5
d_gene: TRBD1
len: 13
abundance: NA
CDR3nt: TGTGCCAGCAGCAGGGACAGGCAAGAGACCCAGTACTTC
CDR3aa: CASSRDRQETQYF

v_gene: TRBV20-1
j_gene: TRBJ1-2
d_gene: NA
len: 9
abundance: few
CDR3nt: TGCAGTGCTAGAGGTGGCTACACCTTC
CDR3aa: CSARGGYTF

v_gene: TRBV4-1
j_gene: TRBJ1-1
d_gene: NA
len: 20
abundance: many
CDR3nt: TGCGCCAGCAGCCAAGATCCCCACAGGACAGTTGGTGACATGAACACTGAAGCTTTCTTT
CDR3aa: CASSQDPHRTVGDMNTEAFF

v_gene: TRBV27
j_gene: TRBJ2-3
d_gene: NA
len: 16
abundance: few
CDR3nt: TGTGCCAGCAGTTTAGGAGGGCCGGGAGGCACAGATACGCAGTATTTT
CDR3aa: CASSLGGPGGTDTQYF